This record looks at one T cell receptor (beta chain) sequence and its context. Sequencing used immunoSEQ multiplex PCR; TCRdb keeps in-frame clones, though not all of them. The sample has roughly 300,000 clones, 84% seen once. The Seattle site enrolled patients during active infection and followed them longitudinally. After removal of 0 bases from V and 8 bases from J, the junction contained 9 bases not matched to a gene. The CDR3 runs 18 residues. In germline, CDR1 is MNHEY, CDR2 SVGEGT. This entry comes from a study of blood T cell repertoires in COVID-19. At the level of the study: Material from acute and convalescent COVID-19 was sourced from the United States, Italy and Spain. T cells, B-cell-depleted T cells, or PBMCs provided the cDNA or gDNA that served as material.

This TCR derives from a human donor with COVID-19, enrolled during active disease. The donor label of this sample is uncertain. Input material: peripheral blood. This sequence joins TRBV6-2 or TRBV6-3 and TRBJ2-1, with TRBD2 matching over 14 bases. CDR3 residues: CASSYSRLAGGLDDEQFF. CDR3 in DNA: TGTGCCAGCAGTTACTCGAGACTAGCGGGAGGGCTTGATGATGAGCAGTTCTTC.